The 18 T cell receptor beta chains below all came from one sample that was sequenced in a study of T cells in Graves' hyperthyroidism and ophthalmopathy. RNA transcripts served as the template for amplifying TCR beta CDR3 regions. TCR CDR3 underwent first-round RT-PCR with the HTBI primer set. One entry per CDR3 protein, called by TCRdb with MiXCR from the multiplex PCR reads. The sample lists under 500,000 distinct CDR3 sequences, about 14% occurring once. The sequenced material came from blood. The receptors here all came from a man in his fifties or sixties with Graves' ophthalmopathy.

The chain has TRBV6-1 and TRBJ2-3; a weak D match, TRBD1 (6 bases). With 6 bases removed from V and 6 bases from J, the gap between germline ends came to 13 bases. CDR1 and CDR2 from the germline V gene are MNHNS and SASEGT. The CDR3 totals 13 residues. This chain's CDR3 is CASREGHLDTQYF. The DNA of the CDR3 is TGTGCCAGCAGAGAGGGACATTTGGATACGCAGTATTTT.

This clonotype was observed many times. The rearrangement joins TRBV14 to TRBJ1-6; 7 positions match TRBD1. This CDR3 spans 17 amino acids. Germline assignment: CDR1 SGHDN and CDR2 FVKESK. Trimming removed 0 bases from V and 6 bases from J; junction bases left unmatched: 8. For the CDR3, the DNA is TGTGCCAGCAGCCAAGACCGATCCGGGACAGTTAATTCACCCCTCCACTTT. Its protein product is CASSQDRSGTVNSPLHF. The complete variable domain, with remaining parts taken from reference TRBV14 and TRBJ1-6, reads EAGVTQFPSHSVIEKGQTVTLRCDPISGHDNLYWYRRVMGKEIKFLLHFVKESKQDESGMPNNRFLAERTGGTYSTLKVQPAELEDSGVYFCASSQDRSGTVNSPLHFGNGTRLTVT.

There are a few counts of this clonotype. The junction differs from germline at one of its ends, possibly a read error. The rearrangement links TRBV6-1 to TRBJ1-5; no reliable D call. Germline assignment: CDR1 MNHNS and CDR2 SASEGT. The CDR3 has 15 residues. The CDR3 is CASSYLMGSGQSQHF. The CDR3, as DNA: TGTGCCAGCAGTTATCTTATGGGATCGGGTCAGTCCCAGCATTTT.

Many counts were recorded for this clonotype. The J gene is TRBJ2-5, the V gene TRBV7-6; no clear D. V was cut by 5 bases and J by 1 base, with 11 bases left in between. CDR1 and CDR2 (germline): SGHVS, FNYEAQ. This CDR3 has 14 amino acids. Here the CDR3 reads CASSVFASQETQYF. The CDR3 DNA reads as TGTGCCAGCAGCGTGTTCGCAAGCCAAGAGACCCAGTACTTC.

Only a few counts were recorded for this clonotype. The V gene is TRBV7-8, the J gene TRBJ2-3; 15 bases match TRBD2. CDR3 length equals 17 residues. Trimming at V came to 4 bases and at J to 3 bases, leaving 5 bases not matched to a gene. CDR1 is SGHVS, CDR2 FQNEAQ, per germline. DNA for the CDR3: TGTGCCAGCAGCTGGACTAGCGGGAGGGCCTGGACAGATACGCAGTATTTT. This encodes CASSWTSGRAWTDTQYF.

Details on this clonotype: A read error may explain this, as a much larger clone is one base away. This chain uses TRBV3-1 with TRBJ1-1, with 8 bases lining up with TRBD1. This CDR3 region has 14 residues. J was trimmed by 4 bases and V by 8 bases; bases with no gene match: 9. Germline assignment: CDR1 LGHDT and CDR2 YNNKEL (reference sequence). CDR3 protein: CASGRGQAGTEAFF. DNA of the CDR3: TGTGCCAGCGGCCGGGGACAGGCGGGCACTGAAGCTTTCTTT.

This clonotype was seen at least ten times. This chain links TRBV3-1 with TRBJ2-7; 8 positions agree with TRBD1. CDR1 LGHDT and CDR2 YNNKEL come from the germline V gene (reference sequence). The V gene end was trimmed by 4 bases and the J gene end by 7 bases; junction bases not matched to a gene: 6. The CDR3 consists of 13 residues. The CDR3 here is CASSLGQGGEQYF. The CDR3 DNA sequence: TGTGCCAGCAGCCTCGGACAGGGTGGGGAGCAGTACTTC.

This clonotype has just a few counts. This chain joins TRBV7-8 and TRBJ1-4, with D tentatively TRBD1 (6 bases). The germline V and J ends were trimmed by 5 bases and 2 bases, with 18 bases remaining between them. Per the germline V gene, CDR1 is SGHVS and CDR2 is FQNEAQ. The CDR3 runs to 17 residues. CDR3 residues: CASSEGGIRATNEKLFF. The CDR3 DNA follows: TGTGCCAGCAGCGAGGGGGGGATTAGAGCGACTAATGAAAAACTGTTTTTT. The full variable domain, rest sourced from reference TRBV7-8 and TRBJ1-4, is GAGVSQSPRYKVAKRGQDVALRCDPISGHVSLFWYQQALGQGPEFLTYFQNEAQLDKSGLPSDRFFAERPEGSVSTLKIQRTQQEDSAVYLCASSEGGIRATNEKLFFGSGTQLSVL.

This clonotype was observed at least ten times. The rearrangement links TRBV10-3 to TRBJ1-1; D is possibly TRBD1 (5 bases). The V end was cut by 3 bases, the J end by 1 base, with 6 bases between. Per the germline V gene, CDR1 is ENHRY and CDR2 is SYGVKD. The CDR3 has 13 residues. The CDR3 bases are TGTGCCATCAGTGACGACAGGAACACTGAAGCTTTCTTT. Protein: CAISDDRNTEAFF.

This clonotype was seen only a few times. CDR3 sequence: CASSIGQGNTGELFF. DNA of the CDR3: TGTGCCAGCAGCATCGGACAGGGGAACACCGGGGAGCTGTTTTTT. The rearrangement links TRBV6-1 to TRBJ2-2; 8 nucleotides agree with TRBD1. Germline V gene sequence: CDR1 MNHNS, CDR2 SASEGT. This CDR3 spans 15 amino acids. Trimming took 6 bases from V and 1 from J; bases not matched to a gene: 4.

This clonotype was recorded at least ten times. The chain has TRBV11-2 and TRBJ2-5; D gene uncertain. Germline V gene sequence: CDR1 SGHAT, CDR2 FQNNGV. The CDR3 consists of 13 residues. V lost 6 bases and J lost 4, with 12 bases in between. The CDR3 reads CASSDRRRETQYF. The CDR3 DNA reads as TGTGCCAGCAGTGACCGGAGAAGAGAGACCCAGTACTTC.

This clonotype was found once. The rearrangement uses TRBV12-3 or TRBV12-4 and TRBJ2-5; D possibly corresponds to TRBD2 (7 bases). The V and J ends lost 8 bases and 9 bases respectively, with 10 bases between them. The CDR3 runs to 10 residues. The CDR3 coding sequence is TGTGCCAGCGGGGAGGGGGCCCAGTACTTC. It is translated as CASGEGAQYF.

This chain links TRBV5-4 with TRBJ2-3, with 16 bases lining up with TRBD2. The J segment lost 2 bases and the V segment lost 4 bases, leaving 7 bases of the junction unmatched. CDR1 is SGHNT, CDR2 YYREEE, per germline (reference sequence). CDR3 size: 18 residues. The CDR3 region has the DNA TGTGCCAGCAGCACGGGACTAGCGGGAGGGATTATCACAGATACGCAGTATTTT. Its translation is CASSTGLAGGIITDTQYF.

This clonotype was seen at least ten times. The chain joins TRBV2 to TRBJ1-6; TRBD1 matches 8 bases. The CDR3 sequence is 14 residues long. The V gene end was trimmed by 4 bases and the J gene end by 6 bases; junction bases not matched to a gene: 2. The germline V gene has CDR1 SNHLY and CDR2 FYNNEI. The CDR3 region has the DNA TGTGCCAGCAGTGTGGACAGGGTTAATTCACCCCTCCACTTT. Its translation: CASSVDRVNSPLHF.

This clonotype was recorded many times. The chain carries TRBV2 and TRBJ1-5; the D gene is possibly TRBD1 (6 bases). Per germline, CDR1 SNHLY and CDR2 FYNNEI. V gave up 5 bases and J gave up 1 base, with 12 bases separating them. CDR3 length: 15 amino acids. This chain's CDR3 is CASSQRQASNQPQHF. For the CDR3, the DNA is TGTGCCAGCAGTCAGCGACAGGCAAGCAATCAGCCCCAGCATTTT.

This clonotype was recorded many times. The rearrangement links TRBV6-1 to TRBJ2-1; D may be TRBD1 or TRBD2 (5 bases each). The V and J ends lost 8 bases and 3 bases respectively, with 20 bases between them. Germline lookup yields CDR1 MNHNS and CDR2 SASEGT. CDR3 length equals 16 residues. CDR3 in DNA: TGTGCCAGCGATTATTCCCGGGGCGCCCGCTACAATGAGCAGTTCTTC. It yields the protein CASDYSRGARYNEQFF.

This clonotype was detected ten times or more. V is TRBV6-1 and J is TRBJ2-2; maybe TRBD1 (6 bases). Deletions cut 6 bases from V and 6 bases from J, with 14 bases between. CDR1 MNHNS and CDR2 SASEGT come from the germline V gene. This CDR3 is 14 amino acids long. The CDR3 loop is CASSPAWGPGELFF. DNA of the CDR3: TGTGCCAGCAGCCCCGCGTGGGGGCCCGGGGAGCTGTTTTTT.

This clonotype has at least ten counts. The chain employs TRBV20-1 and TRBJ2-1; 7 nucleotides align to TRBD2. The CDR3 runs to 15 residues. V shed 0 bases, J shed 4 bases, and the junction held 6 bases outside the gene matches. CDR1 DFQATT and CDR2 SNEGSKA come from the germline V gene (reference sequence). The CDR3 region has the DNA TGCAGTGCTAGAGATCGTCCTAGCGGATACAATGAGCAGTTCTTC. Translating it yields CSARDRPSGYNEQFF.